This T cell receptor (beta chain) was profiled in a study of blood T cell repertoires in COVID-19. Across the study: The origin of the acute and convalescent COVID-19 samples was the United States, Italy and Spain. From T cells, B-cell-depleted T cells, or PBMCs came the material, which was cDNA or gDNA.

Per the authors' pipeline: Estimates of nucleated cell counts were drawn from the amplification of reference gene primers. Libraries were prepared by immunoSEQ multiplex PCR; TCRdb keeps only in-frame clonotypes and omits some of them. V, J and clone size are taken as reported in that table, and D and trimming were inferred from the DNA itself. The sample consists of more than 200,000 clones, more than 75% of them appearing once. Losses at the gene ends were 4 bases for V and 6 bases for J; bases not matched to a gene: 11. The length of the CDR3 is 16 residues. Germline V gene data show CDR1 as ENHRY and CDR2 as SYGVKD. In this sample, this clone turned up once.

The rearrangement uses TRBV10-3 and TRBJ2-1, with 8 bases aligning to TRBD2. Source material: peripheral blood. This receptor was identified in a woman aged 55-70 years with COVID-19, enrolled during active disease. The DNA of the CDR3 is TGTGCCATCAGTGTGGGGGGAGCGGGAGTGGGCAATGAGCAGTTCTTC. This sequence encodes CAISVGGAGVGNEQFF.